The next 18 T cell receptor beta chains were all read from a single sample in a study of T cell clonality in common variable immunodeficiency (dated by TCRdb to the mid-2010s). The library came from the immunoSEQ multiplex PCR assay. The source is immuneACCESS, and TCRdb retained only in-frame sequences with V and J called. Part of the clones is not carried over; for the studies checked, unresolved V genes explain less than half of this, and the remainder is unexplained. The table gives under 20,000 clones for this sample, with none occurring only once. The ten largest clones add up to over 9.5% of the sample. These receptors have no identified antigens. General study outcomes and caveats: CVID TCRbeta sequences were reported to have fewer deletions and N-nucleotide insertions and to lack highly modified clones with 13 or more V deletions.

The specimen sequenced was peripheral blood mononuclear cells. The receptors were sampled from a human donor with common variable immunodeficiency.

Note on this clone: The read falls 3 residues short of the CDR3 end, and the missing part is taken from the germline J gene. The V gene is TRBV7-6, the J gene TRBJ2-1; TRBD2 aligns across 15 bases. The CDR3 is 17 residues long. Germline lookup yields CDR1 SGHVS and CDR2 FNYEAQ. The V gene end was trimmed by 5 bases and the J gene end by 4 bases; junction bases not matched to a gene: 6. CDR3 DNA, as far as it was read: TGTGCCAGCAGCCACGGGACTAGCGGGAGGAGGTACAATGAG. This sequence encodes CASSHGTSGRRYNE. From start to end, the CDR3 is CASSHGTSGRRYNEQFF. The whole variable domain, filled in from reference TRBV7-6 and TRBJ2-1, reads GAGVSQSPRYKVTKRGQDVALRCDPISGHVSLYWYRQALGQGPEFLTYFNYEAQQDKSGLPNDRFSAERPEGSISTLTIQRTEQRDSAMYRCASSHGTSGRRYNEQFFGPGTRLTVL.

The sequenced part of the CDR3 DNA is TGTGCCTGGAGTGCTACGGGACTAGCGGTCCAAGAGACC. Protein sequence: CAWSATGLAVQET. The complete CDR3 sequence is CAWSATGLAVQETQYF. The chain recombines TRBV30 with TRBJ2-5, with 11 bases that match TRBD2. The read ends 3 residues before the CDR3 terminus; that terminus is restored from the germline J gene. In germline, CDR1 is GTSNPN, CDR2 SVGIG (reference sequence). V shed 1 base and J 1 base; nucleotides not matched to a gene: 5. This CDR3 region has 16 residues.

CDR3 bases read: TGTGCCAGCAGCCACACTAGCGACTACGAG. Translated: CASSHTSDYE. The CDR3 reads in full as CASSHTSDYEQYF. The chain is built from TRBV11-2 and TRBJ2-7, with 7 bases aligning to TRBD2. Sequencing ends 3 residues short of the CDR3 end; the germline J gene provides the rest. With 5 bases clipped from V and 3 bases from J, the junction kept 4 bases outside the gene matches. The CDR3 is made up of 13 amino acids. CDR1 is SGHAT and CDR2 is FQNNGV in the germline V gene.

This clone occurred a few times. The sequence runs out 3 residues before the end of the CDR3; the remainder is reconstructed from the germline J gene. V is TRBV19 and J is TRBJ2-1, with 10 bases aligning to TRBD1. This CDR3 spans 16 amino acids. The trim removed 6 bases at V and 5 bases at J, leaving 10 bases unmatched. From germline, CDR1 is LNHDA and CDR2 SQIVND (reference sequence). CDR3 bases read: TGTGCCAGTAGCATCACCTGGGGACAGGGGAACAATGAG. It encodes CASSITWGQGNNE. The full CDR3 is CASSITWGQGNNEQFF.

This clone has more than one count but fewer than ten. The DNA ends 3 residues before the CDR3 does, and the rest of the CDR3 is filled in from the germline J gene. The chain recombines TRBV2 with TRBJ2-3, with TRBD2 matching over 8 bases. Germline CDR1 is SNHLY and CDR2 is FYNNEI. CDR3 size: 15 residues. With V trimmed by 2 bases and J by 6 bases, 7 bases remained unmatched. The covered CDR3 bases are TGTGCCAGCAGTGAACAGCGGGGGCGGTCGGATACG. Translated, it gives CASSEQRGRSDT. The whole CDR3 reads CASSEQRGRSDTQYF. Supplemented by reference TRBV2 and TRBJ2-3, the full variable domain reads EPEVTQTPSHQVTQMGQEVILRCVPISNHLYFYWYRQILGQKVEFLVSFYNNEISEKSEIFDDQFSVERPDGSNFTLKIRSTKLEDSAMYFCASSEQRGRSDTQYFGPGTRLTVL.

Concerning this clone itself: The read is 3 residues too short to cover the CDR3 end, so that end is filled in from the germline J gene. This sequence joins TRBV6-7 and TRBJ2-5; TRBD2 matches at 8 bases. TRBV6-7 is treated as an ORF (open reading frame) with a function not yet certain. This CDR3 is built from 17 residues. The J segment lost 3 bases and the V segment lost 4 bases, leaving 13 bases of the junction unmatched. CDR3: CASSLSVVAGNKETQYF. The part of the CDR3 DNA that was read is TGTGCCAGCAGTTTATCTGTTGTAGCGGGGAACAAAGAGACC.

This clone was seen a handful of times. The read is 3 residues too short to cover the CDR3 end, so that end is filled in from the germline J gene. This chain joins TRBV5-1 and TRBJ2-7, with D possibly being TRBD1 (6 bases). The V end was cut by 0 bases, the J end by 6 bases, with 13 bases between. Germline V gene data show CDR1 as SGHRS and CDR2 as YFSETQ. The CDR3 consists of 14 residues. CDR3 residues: CASSLEGQGREQYF. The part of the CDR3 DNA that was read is TGCGCCAGCAGCTTGGAGGGGCAGGGGCGCGAG.

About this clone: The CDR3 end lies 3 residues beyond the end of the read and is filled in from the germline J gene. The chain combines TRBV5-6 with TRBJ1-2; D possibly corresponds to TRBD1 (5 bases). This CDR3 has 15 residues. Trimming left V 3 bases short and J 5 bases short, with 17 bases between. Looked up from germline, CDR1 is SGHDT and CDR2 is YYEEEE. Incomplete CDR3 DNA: TGTGCCAGCAGCTCCAATCCAGGGTCCCAATATGGC. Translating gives CASSSNPGSQYG. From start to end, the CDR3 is CASSSNPGSQYGYTF.

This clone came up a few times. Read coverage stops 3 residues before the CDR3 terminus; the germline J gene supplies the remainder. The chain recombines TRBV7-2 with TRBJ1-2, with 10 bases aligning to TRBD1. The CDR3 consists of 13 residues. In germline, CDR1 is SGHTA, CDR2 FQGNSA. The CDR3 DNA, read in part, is TGTGCCAGCAGCTCAGGACAGGGGGTACGC. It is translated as CASSSGQGVR. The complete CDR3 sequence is CASSSGQGVRYTF.

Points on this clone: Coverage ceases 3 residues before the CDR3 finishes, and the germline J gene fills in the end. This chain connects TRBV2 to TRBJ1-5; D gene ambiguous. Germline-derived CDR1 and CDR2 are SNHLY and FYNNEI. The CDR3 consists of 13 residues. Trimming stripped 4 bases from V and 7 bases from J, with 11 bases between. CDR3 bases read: TGTGCCAGCAGTGGGCGGGGTTGGCAGCCC. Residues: CASSGRGWQP. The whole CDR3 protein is CASSGRGWQPQHF.

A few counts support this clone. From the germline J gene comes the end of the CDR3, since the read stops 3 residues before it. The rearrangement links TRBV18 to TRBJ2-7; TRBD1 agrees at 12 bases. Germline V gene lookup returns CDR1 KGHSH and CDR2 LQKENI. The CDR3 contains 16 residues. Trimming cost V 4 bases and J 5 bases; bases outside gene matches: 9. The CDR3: CASSRFPGTGGDEQYF. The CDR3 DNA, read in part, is TGTGCCAGCTCACGGTTCCCCGGGACAGGGGGCGACGAG.

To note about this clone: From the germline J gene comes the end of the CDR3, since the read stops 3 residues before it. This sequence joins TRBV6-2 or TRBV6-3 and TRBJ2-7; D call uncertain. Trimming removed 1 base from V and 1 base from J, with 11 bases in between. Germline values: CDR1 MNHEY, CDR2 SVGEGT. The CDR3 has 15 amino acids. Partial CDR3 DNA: TGTGCCAGCAGTTACTACAGCTCCCTTTCCTACGAG. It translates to CASSYYSSLSYE. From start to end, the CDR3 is CASSYYSSLSYEQYF.

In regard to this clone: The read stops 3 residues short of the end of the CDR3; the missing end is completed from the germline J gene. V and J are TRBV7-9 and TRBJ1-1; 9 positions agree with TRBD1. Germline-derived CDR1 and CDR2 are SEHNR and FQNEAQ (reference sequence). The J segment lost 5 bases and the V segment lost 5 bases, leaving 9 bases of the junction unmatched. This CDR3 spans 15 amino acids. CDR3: CASSTGQGRWTEAFF. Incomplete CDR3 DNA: TGTGCCAGCAGCACGGGACAGGGAAGGTGGACTGAA.

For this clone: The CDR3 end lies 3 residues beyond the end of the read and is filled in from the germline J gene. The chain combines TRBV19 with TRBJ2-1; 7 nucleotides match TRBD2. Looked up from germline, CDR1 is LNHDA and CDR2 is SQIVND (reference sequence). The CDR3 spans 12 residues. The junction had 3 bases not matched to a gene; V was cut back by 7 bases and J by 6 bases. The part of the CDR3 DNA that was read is TGTGCCAGTAAAAGCGGGGCCAATGAG. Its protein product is CASKSGANE. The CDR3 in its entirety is CASKSGANEQFF.

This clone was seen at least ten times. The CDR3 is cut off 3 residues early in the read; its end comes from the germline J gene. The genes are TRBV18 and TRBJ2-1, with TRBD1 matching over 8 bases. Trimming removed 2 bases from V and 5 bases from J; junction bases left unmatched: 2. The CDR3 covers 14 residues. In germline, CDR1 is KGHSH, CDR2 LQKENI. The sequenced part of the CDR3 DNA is TGTGCCAGCTCACCAAGGACAGGGAACAATGAG. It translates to CASSPRTGNNE. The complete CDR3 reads CASSPRTGNNEQFF.

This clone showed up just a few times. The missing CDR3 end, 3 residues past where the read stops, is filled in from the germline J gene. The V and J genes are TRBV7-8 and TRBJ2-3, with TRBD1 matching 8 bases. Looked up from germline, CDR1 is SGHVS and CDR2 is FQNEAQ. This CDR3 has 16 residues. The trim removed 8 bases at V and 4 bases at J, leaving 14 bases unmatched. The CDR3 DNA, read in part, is TGTGCCAGCTCAACACCGGGACAGGATAGTCCAGATACG. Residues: CASSTPGQDSPDT. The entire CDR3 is CASSTPGQDSPDTQYF.

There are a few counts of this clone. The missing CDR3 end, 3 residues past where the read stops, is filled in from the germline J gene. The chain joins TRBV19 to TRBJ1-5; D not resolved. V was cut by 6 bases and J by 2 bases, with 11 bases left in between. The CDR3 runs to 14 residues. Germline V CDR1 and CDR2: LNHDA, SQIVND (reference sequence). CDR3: CASSPGCGNQPQHF. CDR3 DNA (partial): TGTGCCAGTAGCCCCGGGTGCGGCAATCAGCCC.

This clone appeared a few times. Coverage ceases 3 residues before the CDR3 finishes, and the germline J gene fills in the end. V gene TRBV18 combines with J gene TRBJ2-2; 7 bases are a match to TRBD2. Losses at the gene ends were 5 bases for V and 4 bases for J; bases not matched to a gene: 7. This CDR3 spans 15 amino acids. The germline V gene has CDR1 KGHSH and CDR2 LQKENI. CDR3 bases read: TGTGCCAGCTCAACTAGCGTCCCCGTCACCGGGGAG. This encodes CASSTSVPVTGE. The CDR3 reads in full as CASSTSVPVTGELFF.